This passage covers 23 T cell receptor beta chains from one sample sequenced in a study of cytomegalovirus exposure and HLA in healthy donors. The PCR employed 60 Vbeta primers together with 13 Jbeta primers. Here immunoSEQ multiplex PCR was the method, and the copy in TCRdb shows in-frame clones only, minus some. Of 160,000 or so clones in the sample, approximately 88% were seen once. The specimen sequenced was PBMCs. These receptors came from a woman younger than 30 in good health and CMV-seronegative.

This clone came up once. V is TRBV6-5 and J is TRBJ1-1, with unresolved D. Germline V gene sequence: CDR1 MNHEY, CDR2 SVGAGI. CDR3 length equals 12 residues. The V end lost 5 bases, the J end lost 2 bases, and 6 bases lay between the germline ends. The CDR3 nucleotides are TGTGCCAGCAGTCCTCCCAACACTGAAGCTTTCTTT. Its translation: CASSPPNTEAFF.

This clone turned up a few times. This chain connects TRBV21-1 to TRBJ2-5; TRBD2, as called in the table, went unchecked against the DNA. TRBV21-1 is reported as a pseudogene. This CDR3 region has 17 residues. CDR3 nucleotide sequence: TGTGCCAGCAGCAAGAGAAAGCGGGGGACGCCCCAAGAGACCCAGTACTTC. Translating gives CASSKRKRGTPQETQYF.

This clone was observed a few times. This chain joins TRBV6-1 and TRBJ2-1, with 8 bases lining up with TRBD2. The germline V gene has CDR1 MNHNS and CDR2 SASEGT. The V and J ends lost 6 bases and 4 bases, in that order; junction bases with no gene match: 8. The CDR3 spans 15 residues. DNA for the CDR3: TGTGCCAGCAGCTCAAGCGGGGGAGGTTACAATGAGCAGTTCTTC. Protein: CASSSSGGGYNEQFF.

The J gene is TRBJ1-1, the V gene TRBV28; D is unclear. This CDR3 is 19 amino acids long. In germline, CDR1 is MDHEN, CDR2 SYDVKM. V was cut by 1 base and J by 6 bases, with 27 bases left in between. The CDR3 sequence: CASSLFRAGLGSAGPEAFF. CDR3 coding DNA: TGTGCCAGCAGTTTATTTAGGGCCGGGTTGGGCTCCGCGGGCCCTGAAGCTTTCTTT.

V is TRBV16 and J is TRBJ1-5; D possibly corresponds to TRBD1 (5 bases). The germline gives CDR1 KGHSY, CDR2 FQNENV. The CDR3 runs 15 residues. Trimming left V 5 bases short and J 1 base short, with 12 bases between. CDR3 amino acids: CASSDGAQSNQPQHF. CDR3 nucleotides: TGTGCCAGCAGCGATGGGGCGCAAAGCAATCAGCCCCAGCATTTT.

The V call is TRBV11-2, the J call TRBJ2-3, with 8 bases lining up with TRBD2. This CDR3 region has 14 residues. The V and J ends lost 5 bases and 1 base, in that order; junction bases with no gene match: 2. Germline CDR1 reads SGHAT; CDR2 reads FQNNGV. CDR3 DNA sequence: TGTGCCAGCAGCATTAGCGGGGGCACAGATACGCAGTATTTT. Its translation is CASSISGGTDTQYF.

The V and J genes are TRBV30 and TRBJ1-5, with D maybe TRBD1 (6 bases). Trimming left V 3 bases short and J 7 bases short, with 31 bases between. The length of the CDR3 is 19 residues. Per the germline V gene, CDR1 is GTSNPN and CDR2 is SVGIG (reference sequence). CDR3 nucleotides: TGTGCCTGGAGGGCCCTTGGGTGGGGGCATCAGGTAATACGACAGCCCCAGCATTTT. Amino acids: CAWRALGWGHQVIRQPQHF.

The CDR3 is CASSIDSNTEAFF. The CDR3 region has the DNA TGTGCCAGCAGCATCGACAGCAACACTGAAGCTTTCTTT. This chain joins TRBV5-4 and TRBJ1-1; D is perhaps TRBD1 (5 bases). The CDR3 loop spans 13 amino acids. The V end lost 4 bases, the J end lost 2 bases, and 9 bases lay between the germline ends. In germline, CDR1 is SGHNT, CDR2 YYREEE (reference sequence). Variable domain in full (rest from reference TRBV5-4 and TRBJ1-1): ETGVTQSPTHLIKTRGQQVTLRCSSQSGHNTVSWYQQALGQGPQFIFQYYREEENGRGNFPPRFSGLQFPNYSSELNVNALELDDSALYLCASSIDSNTEAFFGQGTRLTVV.

The chain employs TRBV21-1 and TRBJ1-5; TRBD1, as called in the table, went unchecked against the DNA. TRBV21-1 is a known pseudogene. The CDR3 contains 15 residues. The CDR3 here is CASSLRDSLTLPQHF. The CDR3 DNA reads TGTGCCAGCAGCTTGCGGGACAGCCTCACACTGCCCCAGCATTTT.

This clone was counted a few times. CDR3 sequence (DNA): TGTGCCTGGAGTACAGGGTCAGGGTACAATGAGCAGTTCTTC. Protein: CAWSTGSGYNEQFF. V gene TRBV30 combines with J gene TRBJ2-1; weak D call: TRBD1 (6 bases). V lost 2 bases to trimming and J lost 4 bases, with 12 bases between them. Germline CDR1 is GTSNPN and CDR2 is SVGIG (reference sequence). This CDR3 is built from 14 residues.

This clone was observed a handful of times. The chain recombines TRBV29-1 with TRBJ2-1; 7 positions match TRBD2. Trimming at V came to 2 bases and at J to 4 bases, leaving 11 bases not matched to a gene. CDR1 and CDR2 (germline): SQVTM, ANQGSEA. The CDR3 contains 16 residues. This CDR3 reads CSVESGGGTSYNEQFF. CDR3 bases: TGCAGCGTTGAATCTGGCGGGGGTACATCATACAATGAGCAGTTCTTC.

The chain is built from TRBV6-6 and TRBJ2-3; possible D gene TRBD2, 5 bases. The germline gives CDR1 MNHNY, CDR2 SVGAGI (reference sequence). Trimming took off 2 bases at V and 4 bases at J, with 16 bases between the two ends. The CDR3 runs to 16 residues. DNA for the CDR3: TGTGCCAGCAGTTACACGCTAGCAAGACTCCCAGATACGCAGTATTTT. This gives the protein CASSYTLARLPDTQYF.

The chain couples TRBV27 to TRBJ1-5; 9 bases are shared with TRBD1. The germline CDR1 and CDR2 sequences are MNHEY and SMNVEV (reference sequence). CDR3 length: 14 amino acids. V gave up 5 bases and J gave up 6 bases; unmatched junction bases: 5. The CDR3 is CASSLWTGAQPQHF. Here the CDR3 DNA reads TGTGCCAGCAGTCTTTGGACAGGGGCTCAGCCCCAGCATTTT.

The CDR3 loop reads CASSAGGQPQHF. The DNA of the CDR3 is TGTGCCAGCAGCGCGGGGGGTCAGCCCCAGCATTTT. The chain is built from TRBV5-6 and TRBJ1-5; perhaps TRBD1 as D (5 bases). The CDR3 loop spans 12 amino acids. Trimming left V 4 bases short and J 6 bases short, with 8 bases between. Looked up from germline, CDR1 is SGHDT and CDR2 is YYEEEE.

This chain links TRBV7-9 with TRBJ1-1; D not resolved. This CDR3 contains 12 residues. V was shortened by 9 bases and J by 1 base, with 9 bases between the two germline ends. Germline V gives CDR1 SEHNR, CDR2 FQNEAQ (reference sequence). This chain's CDR3 is CASTGQNTEAFF. CDR3 bases: TGTGCCAGTACCGGTCAGAACACTGAAGCTTTCTTT. Supplemented by reference TRBV7-9 and TRBJ1-1, the full variable domain reads DTGVSQNPRHKITKRGQNVTFRCDPISEHNRLYWYRQTLGQGPEFLTYFQNEAQLEKSRLLSDRFSAERPKGSFSTLEIQRTEQGDSAMYLCASTGQNTEAFFGQGTRLTVV.

The rearrangement uses TRBV7-9 and TRBJ2-7; 7 bases fit TRBD1. V lost 1 base to trimming and J lost 9 bases; unmatched junction nucleotides: 24. This CDR3 has 19 amino acids. Per germline, CDR1 SEHNR and CDR2 FQNEAQ (reference sequence). CDR3 sequence: CASSLGRRQGVARRPGQYF. In nucleotides, the CDR3 is TGTGCCAGCAGCTTAGGTCGACGACAGGGTGTAGCCCGGCGGCCGGGGCAGTACTTC. Supplemented by reference TRBV7-9 and TRBJ2-7, the full variable domain reads DTGVSQNPRHKITKRGQNVTFRCDPISEHNRLYWYRQTLGQGPEFLTYFQNEAQLEKSRLLSDRFSAERPKGSFSTLEIQRTEQGDSAMYLCASSLGRRQGVARRPGQYFGPGTRLTVT.

The chain employs TRBV28 and TRBJ1-1; 8 nucleotides match TRBD1. This CDR3 has 15 residues. Germline V gene sequence: CDR1 MDHEN, CDR2 SYDVKM. V lost 7 bases, J lost 0 bases, and 7 bases stayed unmatched. The CDR3 DNA reads as TGTGCCAGCAACAAGATGGACAGGGTGAACACTGAAGCTTTCTTT. Its protein is CASNKMDRVNTEAFF.

The chain combines TRBV5-4 with TRBJ2-7; TRBD1 might be the D (6 bases). The V end was cut by 6 bases, the J end by 2 bases, with 15 bases between. Germline lookup yields CDR1 SGHNT and CDR2 YYREEE (reference sequence). CDR3 length equals 14 residues. The CDR3 sequence: CASTLSAGAYEQYF. CDR3 in DNA: TGTGCCAGCACCCTATCAGCAGGGGCCTACGAGCAGTACTTC. Variable domain in full (rest from reference TRBV5-4 and TRBJ2-7): ETGVTQSPTHLIKTRGQQVTLRCSSQSGHNTVSWYQQALGQGPQFIFQYYREEENGRGNFPPRFSGLQFPNYSSELNVNALELDDSALYLCASTLSAGAYEQYFGPGTRLTVT.

V gene TRBV5-4 combines with J gene TRBJ1-1; 9 positions match TRBD1. The junction had 8 bases not matched to a gene; V was cut back by 0 bases and J by 11 bases. From germline, CDR1 is SGHNT and CDR2 YYREEE (reference sequence). This CDR3 region has 14 residues. In DNA, the CDR3 is TGTGCCAGCAGCTTGGAAAACAGGGGGCGCGACGCTTTCTTT. Translation gives CASSLENRGRDAFF.

V gene TRBV10-3 combines with J gene TRBJ2-3; 7 bases fit TRBD2. CDR3 length equals 16 residues. From germline, CDR1 is ENHRY and CDR2 SYGVKD. Unmatched junction bases numbered 12, after V lost 6 bases and J lost 3 bases. CDR3 protein: CAISDGLDDATDTQYF. The DNA for the CDR3 is TGTGCCATCAGCGACGGACTAGACGACGCGACAGATACGCAGTATTTT.

The rearrangement joins TRBV27 to TRBJ1-1, with TRBD1 identical over 10 bases. V lost 6 bases to trimming and J lost 7 bases; unmatched junction nucleotides: 11. The CDR3 covers 15 residues. In germline, CDR1 is MNHEY, CDR2 SMNVEV (reference sequence). The CDR3 region has the DNA TGTGCCAGCAGCCGATGGGACAGGGGTCAGGGTGAAGCTTTCTTT. This gives the protein CASSRWDRGQGEAFF.

The rearrangement links TRBV9 to TRBJ2-4; D remains ambiguous. V was shortened by 4 bases and J by 6 bases, with 14 bases between the two germline ends. Germline V gene lookup returns CDR1 SGDLS and CDR2 YYNGEE. The CDR3 totals 14 residues. CDR3 DNA: TGTGCCAGCAGCCCCCTATTAGCCGGAAACATTCAGTACTTC. Protein: CASSPLLAGNIQYF.

The table lists this clone with a count of one. The chain recombines TRBV2 with TRBJ2-1; 7 positions agree with TRBD2. The CDR3 runs to 16 residues. V gave up 4 bases and J gave up 4 bases; unmatched junction bases: 10. Germline V gives CDR1 SNHLY, CDR2 FYNNEI. Here the CDR3 reads CASSAPGGTTYNEQFF. Written as DNA, the CDR3 is TGTGCCAGCAGTGCCCCTGGGGGGACTACATACAATGAGCAGTTCTTC.